This TCR beta chain emerged from a study of blood T cell repertoires in COVID-19. The sample holds many counts of this clone. The method was immunoSEQ multiplex PCR; TCRdb's version includes in-frame clones alone and lacks a portion of them. The sample has approximately 270,000 clones, approximately 88% seen once. Per germline, CDR1 MDHEN and CDR2 SYDVKM. V was cut by 5 bases and J by 0 bases, with 8 bases left in between. This CDR3 has 14 amino acids. This TCR was sampled from a woman younger than 45 with COVID-19, enrolled during active disease. What was sequenced was peripheral blood. The rearrangement uses TRBV28 and TRBJ1-3; D is uncertain. The chain's CDR3 is CASSRYSSGNTIYF. The CDR3 coding sequence is TGTGCCAGCAGTCGTTATAGCTCTGGAAACACCATATATTTT.